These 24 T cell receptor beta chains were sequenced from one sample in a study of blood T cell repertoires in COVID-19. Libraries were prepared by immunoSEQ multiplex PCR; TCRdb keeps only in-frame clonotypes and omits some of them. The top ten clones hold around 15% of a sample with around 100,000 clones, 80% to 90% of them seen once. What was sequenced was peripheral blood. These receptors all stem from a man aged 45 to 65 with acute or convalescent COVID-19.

CDR3 nucleotide sequence: TGCGCCAGCAGCCGCCGACAGGGGGTTTACGAGCAGTACTTC. This gives the protein CASSRRQGVYEQYF. V and J are TRBV4-1 and TRBJ2-7, with TRBD1 matching 9 bases. This CDR3 has 14 amino acids. CDR1 and CDR2 (germline): MGHRA, YSYEKL. V gave up 4 bases and J gave up 4 bases; unmatched junction bases: 5.

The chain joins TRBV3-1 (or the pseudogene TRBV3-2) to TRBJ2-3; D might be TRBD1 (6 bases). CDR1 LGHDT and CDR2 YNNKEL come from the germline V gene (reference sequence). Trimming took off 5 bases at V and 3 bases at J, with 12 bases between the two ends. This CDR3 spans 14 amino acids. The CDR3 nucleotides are TGTGCCAGCAGCAGACAAACAGGGACAGATACGCAGTATTTT. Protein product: CASSRQTGTDTQYF.

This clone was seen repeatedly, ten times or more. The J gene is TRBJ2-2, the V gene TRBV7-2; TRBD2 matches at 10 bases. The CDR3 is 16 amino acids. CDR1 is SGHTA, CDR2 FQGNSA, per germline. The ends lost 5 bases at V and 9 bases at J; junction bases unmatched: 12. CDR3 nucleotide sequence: TGTGCCAGCAGCCCTCTCCAGCGGGAGGGCGGCCGGGAGCTGTTTTTT. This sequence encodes CASSPLQREGGRELFF.

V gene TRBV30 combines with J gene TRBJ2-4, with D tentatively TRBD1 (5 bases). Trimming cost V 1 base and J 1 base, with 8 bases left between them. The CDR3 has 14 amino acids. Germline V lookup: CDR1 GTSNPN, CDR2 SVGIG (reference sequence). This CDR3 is CAWSGTHAKNIQYF. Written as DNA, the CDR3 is TGTGCCTGGAGTGGGACACACGCCAAAAACATTCAGTACTTC.

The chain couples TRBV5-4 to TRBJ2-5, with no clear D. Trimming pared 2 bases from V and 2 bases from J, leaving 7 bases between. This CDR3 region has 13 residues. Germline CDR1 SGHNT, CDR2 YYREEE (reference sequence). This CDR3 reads CASSFSRQETQYF. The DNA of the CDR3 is TGTGCCAGCAGCTTTTCCCGGCAAGAGACCCAGTACTTC.

The DNA of the CDR3 is TGTGCCAGCAGCGTACGAGGGACAACTAATGAAAAACTGTTTTTT. Its protein is CASSVRGTTNEKLFF. The V call is TRBV9, the J call TRBJ1-4; no reliable D call. The CDR3 totals 15 residues. Germline loops: CDR1 SGDLS, CDR2 YYNGEE. Trimming cost V 1 base and J 0 bases, with 7 bases left between them.

The DNA for the CDR3 is TGTGCCACCGGGAGGGGGGGATCTAACTATGGCTACACCTTC. It translates to CATGRGGSNYGYTF. The chain employs TRBV28 and TRBJ1-2, with a possible D match to TRBD1 (6 bases). CDR3 length: 14 residues. Per germline, CDR1 MDHEN and CDR2 SYDVKM. The V gene lost 10 bases and the J gene lost 0 bases, with 15 bases spanning the gap.

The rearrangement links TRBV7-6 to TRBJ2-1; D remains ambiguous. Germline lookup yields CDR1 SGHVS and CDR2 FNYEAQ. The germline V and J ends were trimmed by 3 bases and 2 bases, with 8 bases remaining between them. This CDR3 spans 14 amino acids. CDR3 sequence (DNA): TGTGCCAGCAGCTTGGCGGCTCCCTACAATGAGCAGTTCTTC. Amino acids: CASSLAAPYNEQFF.

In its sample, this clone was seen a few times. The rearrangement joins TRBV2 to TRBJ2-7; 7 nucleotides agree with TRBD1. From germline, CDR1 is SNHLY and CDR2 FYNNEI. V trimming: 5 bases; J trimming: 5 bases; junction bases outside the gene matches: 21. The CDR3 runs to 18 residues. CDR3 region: CASSRTGLSSATLHEQYF. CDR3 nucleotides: TGTGCCAGCAGTCGGACAGGTTTGAGTAGCGCCACTCTCCACGAGCAGTACTTC.

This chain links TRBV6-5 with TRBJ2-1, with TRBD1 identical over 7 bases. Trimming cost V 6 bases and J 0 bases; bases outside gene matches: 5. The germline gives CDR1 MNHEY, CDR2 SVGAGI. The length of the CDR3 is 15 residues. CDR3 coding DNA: TGTGCCAGCAGCGCCGACAGGGTCTCCTACAATGAGCAGTTCTTC. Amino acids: CASSADRVSYNEQFF.

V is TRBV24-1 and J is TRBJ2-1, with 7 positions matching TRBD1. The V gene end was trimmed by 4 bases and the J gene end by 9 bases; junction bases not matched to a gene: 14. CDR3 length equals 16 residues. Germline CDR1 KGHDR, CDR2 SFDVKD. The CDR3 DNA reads TGTGCCACCAGTGAACATCACAGGGGTGGGGCGGGTGAGCAGTTCTTC. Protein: CATSEHHRGGAGEQFF.

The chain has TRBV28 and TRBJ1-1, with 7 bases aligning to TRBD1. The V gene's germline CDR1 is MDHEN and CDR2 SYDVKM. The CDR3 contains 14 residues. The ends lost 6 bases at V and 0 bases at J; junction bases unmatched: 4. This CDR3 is CASRTRGMNTEAFF. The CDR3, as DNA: TGTGCCAGCAGGACCAGGGGGATGAACACTGAAGCTTTCTTT.

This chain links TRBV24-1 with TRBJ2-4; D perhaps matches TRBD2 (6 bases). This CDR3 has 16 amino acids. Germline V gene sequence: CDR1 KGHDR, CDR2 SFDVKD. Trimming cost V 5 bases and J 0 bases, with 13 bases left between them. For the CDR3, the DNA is TGTGCCACCAGTGGGAGGGGCCTTCTAGCCAAAAACATTCAGTACTTC. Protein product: CATSGRGLLAKNIQYF.

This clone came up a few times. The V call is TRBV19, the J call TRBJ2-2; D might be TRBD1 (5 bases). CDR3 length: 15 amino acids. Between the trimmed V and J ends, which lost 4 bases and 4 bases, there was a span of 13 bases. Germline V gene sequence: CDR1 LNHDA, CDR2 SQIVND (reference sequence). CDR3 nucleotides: TGTGCCAGTAGTAGCTATCAGGGTTCCACCGGGGAGCTGTTTTTT. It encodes CASSSYQGSTGELFF.

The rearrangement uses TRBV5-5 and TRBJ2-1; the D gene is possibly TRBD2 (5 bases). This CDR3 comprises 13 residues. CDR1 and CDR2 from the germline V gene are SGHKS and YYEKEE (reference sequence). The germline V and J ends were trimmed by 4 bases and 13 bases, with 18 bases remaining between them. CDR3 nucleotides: TGTGCCAGCAGCCCTGAGGGCTATTTTATACAGTTCTTC. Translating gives CASSPEGYFIQFF. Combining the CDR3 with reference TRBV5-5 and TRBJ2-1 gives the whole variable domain DAGVTQSPTHLIKTRGQQVTLRCSPISGHKSVSWYQQVLGQGPQFIFQYYEKEERGRGNFPDRFSARQFPNYSSELNVNALLLGDSALYLCASSPEGYFIQFFGPGTRLTVL.

CDR3 amino acids: CASLRVGGLPYEQYF. CDR3 sequence (DNA): TGTGCCTCCCTTAGGGTTGGGGGACTCCCCTACGAGCAGTACTTC. This sequence joins TRBV30 and TRBJ2-7; possibly TRBD2 for D (6 bases). CDR1 GTSNPN and CDR2 SVGIG come from the germline V gene (reference sequence). This CDR3 spans 15 amino acids. V gave up 7 bases and J gave up 2 bases, with 21 bases separating them.

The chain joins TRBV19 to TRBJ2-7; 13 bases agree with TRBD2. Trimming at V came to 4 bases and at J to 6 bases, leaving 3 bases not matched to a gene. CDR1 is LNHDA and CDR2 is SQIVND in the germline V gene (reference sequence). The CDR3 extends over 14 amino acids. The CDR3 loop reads CASSTWTSGSEQYF. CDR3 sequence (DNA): TGTGCCAGTAGTACCTGGACTAGCGGGAGCGAGCAGTACTTC. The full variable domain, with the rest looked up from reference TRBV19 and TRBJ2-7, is DGGITQSPKYLFRKEGQNVTLSCEQNLNHDAMYWYRQDPGQGLRLIYYSQIVNDFQKGDIAEGYSVSREKKESFPLTVTSAQKNPTAFYLCASSTWTSGSEQYFGPGTRLTVT.

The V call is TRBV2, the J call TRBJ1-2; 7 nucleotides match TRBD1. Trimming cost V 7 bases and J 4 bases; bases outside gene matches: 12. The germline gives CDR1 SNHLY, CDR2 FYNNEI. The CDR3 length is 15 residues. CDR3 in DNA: TGTGCCAGCAAGGCCCGGGACAGCGACTTCTATGGCTACACCTTC. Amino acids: CASKARDSDFYGYTF.

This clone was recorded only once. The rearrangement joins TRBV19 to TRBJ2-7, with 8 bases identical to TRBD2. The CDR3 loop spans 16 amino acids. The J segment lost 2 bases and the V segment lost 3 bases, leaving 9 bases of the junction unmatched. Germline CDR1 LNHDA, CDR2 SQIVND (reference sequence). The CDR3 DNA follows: TGTGCCAGTAGTATGCCCTACCGGGAGGGAACCTACGAGCAGTACTTC. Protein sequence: CASSMPYREGTYEQYF.

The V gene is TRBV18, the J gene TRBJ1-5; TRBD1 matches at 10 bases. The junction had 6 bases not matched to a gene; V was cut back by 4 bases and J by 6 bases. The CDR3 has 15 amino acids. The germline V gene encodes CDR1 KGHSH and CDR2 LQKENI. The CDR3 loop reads CASSLGTGASQPQHF. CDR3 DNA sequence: TGTGCCAGCTCACTAGGGACAGGGGCTTCTCAGCCCCAGCATTTT.

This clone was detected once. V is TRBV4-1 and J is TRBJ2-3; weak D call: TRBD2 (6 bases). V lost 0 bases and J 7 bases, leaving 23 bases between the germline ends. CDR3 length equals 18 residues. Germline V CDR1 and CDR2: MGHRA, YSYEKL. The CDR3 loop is CASSQDSGPRLGLNTQYF. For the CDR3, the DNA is TGCGCCAGCAGCCAAGATAGTGGTCCACGCCTTGGACTAAATACGCAGTATTTT.

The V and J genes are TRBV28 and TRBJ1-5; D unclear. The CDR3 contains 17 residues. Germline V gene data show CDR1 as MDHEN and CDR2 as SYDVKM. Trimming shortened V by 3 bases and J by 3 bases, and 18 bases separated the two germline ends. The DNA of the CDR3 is TGTGCCAGCAGTTTCCCCAATACTCTCACCTTCAATCAGCCCCAGCATTTT. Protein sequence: CASSFPNTLTFNQPQHF.

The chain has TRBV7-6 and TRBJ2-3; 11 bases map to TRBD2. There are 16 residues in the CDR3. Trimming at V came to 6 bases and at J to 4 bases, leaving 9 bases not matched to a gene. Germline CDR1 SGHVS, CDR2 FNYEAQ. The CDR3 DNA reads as TGTGCCAGCAGACGTAGCGGGAGGGCCCCCTCAGATACGCAGTATTTT. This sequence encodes CASRRSGRAPSDTQYF.

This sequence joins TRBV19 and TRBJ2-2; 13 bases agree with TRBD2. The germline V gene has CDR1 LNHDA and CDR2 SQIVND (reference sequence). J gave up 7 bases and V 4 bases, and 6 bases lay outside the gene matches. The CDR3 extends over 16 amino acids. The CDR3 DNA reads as TGTGCCAGTAGTAAGGGACTAGCGGGATTTGTCGGGGAGCTGTTTTTT. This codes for CASSKGLAGFVGELFF.